This entry features one TCR beta chain sequence. This specimen comes from a study of blood T cell repertoires in COVID-19. The CDR3 covers 15 residues. Between the trimmed V and J ends, which lost 6 bases and 0 bases, there was a span of 15 bases. Germline V gene lookup returns CDR1 SGHRS and CDR2 YFSETQ. Clones were sequenced by immunoSEQ multiplex PCR, and TCRdb holds only the in-frame ones, with some missing. Among almost 95,000 clones listed, about 80% were seen once. Sequencing used peripheral blood. The rearrangement uses TRBV5-1 and TRBJ1-1; a possible D gene is TRBD1 (5 bases). This TCR derives from a man aged 60 to 69 with acute or convalescent COVID-19. DNA for the CDR3: TGCGCCAGCACCTGGTCGGCAGGGATGAACACTGAAGCTTTCTTT. Translated, it gives CASTWSAGMNTEAFF. Based on the CDR3 plus reference TRBV5-1 and TRBJ1-1, the full variable domain is KAGVTQTPRYLIKTRGQQVTLSCSPISGHRSVSWYQQTPGQGLQFLFEYFSETQRNKGNFPGRFSGRQFSNSRSEMNVSTLELGDSALYLCASTWSAGMNTEAFFGQGTRLTVV.